This T cell receptor beta chain was captured in a study of blood T cell repertoires in COVID-19. The wider study: COVID-19 samples from acute and convalescent phases originated in the United States, Italy and Spain. In each case, the material was cDNA or gDNA derived from T cells, B-cell-depleted T cells, or PBMCs.

Source study methods: Estimated nucleated cell counts came from reference gene primer amplification. Profiled with immunoSEQ multiplex PCR; TCRdb holds only in-frame clones, not every one. The V and J calls and clone size come from that table; D and trimming were worked out from the DNA. The table has hundreds of thousands of clones, roughly 80% seen once. Trimming left V 2 bases short and J 6 bases short, with 13 bases between. The CDR3 is made up of 14 amino acids. The V gene's germline CDR1 is KGHSY and CDR2 FQNENV. The sequencing input was peripheral blood. The clonotype comes from a young man with active or convalescent COVID-19. The rearrangement links TRBV16 to TRBJ1-2; D gene ambiguous. The CDR3 sequence is CASSQGSISDGYTF. The CDR3 DNA reads as TGTGCCAGCAGCCAAGGGTCGATCAGCGATGGCTACACCTTC.